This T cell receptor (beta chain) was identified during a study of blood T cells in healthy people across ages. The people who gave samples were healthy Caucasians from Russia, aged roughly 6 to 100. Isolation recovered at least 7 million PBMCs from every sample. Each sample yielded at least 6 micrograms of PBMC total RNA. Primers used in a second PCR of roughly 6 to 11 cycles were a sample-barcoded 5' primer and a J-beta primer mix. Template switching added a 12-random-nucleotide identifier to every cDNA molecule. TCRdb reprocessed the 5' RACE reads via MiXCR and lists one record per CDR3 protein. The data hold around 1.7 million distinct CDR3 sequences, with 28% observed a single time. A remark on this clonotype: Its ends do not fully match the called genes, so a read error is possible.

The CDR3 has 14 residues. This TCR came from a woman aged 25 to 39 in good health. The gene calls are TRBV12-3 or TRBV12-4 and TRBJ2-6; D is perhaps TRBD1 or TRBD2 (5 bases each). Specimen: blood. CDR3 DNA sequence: TGTGCCAGCACCCCAGGGTCTGGGACCAACGCCCTGACTTTC. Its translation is CASTPGSGTNALTF.